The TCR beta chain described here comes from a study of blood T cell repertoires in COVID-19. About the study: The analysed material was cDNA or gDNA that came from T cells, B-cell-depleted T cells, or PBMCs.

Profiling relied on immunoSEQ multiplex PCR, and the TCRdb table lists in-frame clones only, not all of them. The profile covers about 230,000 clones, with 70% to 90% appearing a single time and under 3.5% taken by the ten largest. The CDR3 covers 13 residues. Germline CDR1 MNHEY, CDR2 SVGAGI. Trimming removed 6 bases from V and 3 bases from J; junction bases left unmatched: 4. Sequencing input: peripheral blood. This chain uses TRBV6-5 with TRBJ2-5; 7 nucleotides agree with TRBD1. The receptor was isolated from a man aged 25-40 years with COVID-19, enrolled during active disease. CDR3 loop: CASSSGGKETQYF. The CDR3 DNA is TGTGCCAGCAGCTCAGGGGGTAAAGAGACCCAGTACTTC.